The rows below give T cell receptor beta chains drawn from one sample of a study of shared clonotypes between healthy human individuals. Only in-frame clones appear in the TCRdb table, and some are missing; sequencing was by immunoSEQ multiplex PCR. Among roughly 2.5 million clones listed, 85% to 95% were seen once. The sequenced sample was naive CD4+ T cells sorted from blood. Source of these receptors: a man aged 18 to 35 in good health. Each CDR3 is given with its conserved first and last residue. A D gene is named only where the DNA matches it firmly. Size tells how often a clone was seen (once, few, many) or the class of an expanded clone, and some rows leave it out.

D gene,clone size,J gene,V gene,CDR3 DNA,CDR3 protein
TRBD1,NA,TRBJ1-6,TRBV9,TGTGCCAGCAGCGTAGGGGACAGGGTAAACTCACCCCTCCACTTT,CASSVGDRVNSPLHF
TRBD2,NA,TRBJ2-1,TRBV19,TGTGCCAGTAGTATCGGGCGAGCGGGGGGCTCCTACAATGAGCAGTTCTTC,CASSIGRAGGSYNEQFF
NA,NA,TRBJ2-2,TRBV21-1,TGTGCCAGCAGTCGACTACAGGGGAACACCGGGGAGCTGTTTTTT,CASSRLQGNTGELFF
NA,once,TRBJ1-2,TRBV5-1,TGCGCCAGCAGCTTAGCAAAAACGGGAGGCTATGGCTACACCTTC,CASSLAKTGGYGYTF
NA,NA,TRBJ2-1,TRBV2,TGTGCCAGCAGTGGAGACCCTCAAGGGAATGAGCAGTTCTTC,CASSGDPQGNEQFF
TRBD1,few,TRBJ1-6,TRBV2,TGTGCCAGCAGTGAAGGGGGACAGGGAGGTTCACCCCTCCACTTT,CASSEGGQGGSPLHF
TRBD1,NA,TRBJ2-7,TRBV10-3,TGTGCCATCAGTGATCCCGGACAGGGAAACTACGAGCAGTACTTC,CAISDPGQGNYEQYF
TRBD1,NA,TRBJ2-2,TRBV7-6,TGTGCCAGCAGCGTCCTCGCACCGGGACAGGGTCAAATCGGGGAGCTGTTTTTT,CASSVLAPGQGQIGELFF
NA,NA,TRBJ2-1,TRBV7-9,TGTGCCAGCAGCTTAGCGGCTTCCTACAATGAGCAGTTCTTC,CASSLAASYNEQFF
NA,NA,TRBJ1-1,TRBV6-1,TGTGCCAGCAGAGGGACGGTGAACACTGAAGCTTTCTTT,CASRGTVNTEAFF
NA,NA,TRBJ1-3,TRBV20-1,TGCAGTGCATCAGCTGGAAACACCATATATTTT,CSASAGNTIYF
NA,NA,TRBJ2-7,TRBV5-1,TGCGCCAGCAGCTTGATAACCGACGGATCCTACGAGCAGTACTTC,CASSLITDGSYEQYF
NA,NA,TRBJ1-5,TRBV6-1,TGTGCCAGCAGTGAATCGGCAGGGACCCTAAATCAGCCCCAGCATTTT,CASSESAGTLNQPQHF
NA,NA,TRBJ2-1,TRBV20-1,TGCAGTGCTGCACAGGAGAATGAGCAGTTCTTC,CSAAQENEQFF
NA,NA,TRBJ2-1,TRBV10-3,TGTGCCATCATGTTTCGGTATTCTGCCAATGAGCAGTTCTTC,CAIMFRYSANEQFF
TRBD1,NA,TRBJ1-5,TRBV19,TGTGCCAGTAGTTCACAGGGGGCGGGACAGCCCCAGCATTTT,CASSSQGAGQPQHF